A selection of T cell receptor beta chains follows, all from one sample in a study of cytomegalovirus exposure and HLA in healthy donors. The method was immunoSEQ multiplex PCR; TCRdb's version includes in-frame clones alone and lacks a portion of them. The data show 130,000 to 150,000 clones, with over 65% seen just once and 2.5% to 3.5% held by the top ten. The specimen sequenced was PBMCs. Receptor source: a man aged 40-55 years in good health and CMV-seropositive. The CDR3 runs from the conserved cysteine through the conserved F or W. D genes are given only for firm matches. Size is omitted from some rows. Given values are once, few, many or a class for expanded clones.

NA	TRBV21-1	NA	TRBJ2-4	TGTGCCAGCAGCAAAGGATGGGTCGACAGGGTCAAAAACATTCAGTACTTC	CASSKGWVDRVKNIQYF
NA	TRBV2	NA	TRBJ2-7	TGTGCCAGCAGTACCCAGGGTAGCTCCTACGAGCAGTACTTC	CASSTQGSSYEQYF
NA	TRBV6-5	NA	TRBJ1-5	TGTGCCAGCAGGGCCCTGGGCAATAGCAATCAGCCCCAGCATTTT	CASRALGNSNQPQHF
few	TRBV28	NA	TRBJ2-7	TGTGCCAGCAGTGGGATGGACAGCCCTAGCTCCTACGAGCAGTACTTC	CASSGMDSPSSYEQYF
NA	TRBV11-2	NA	TRBJ2-2	TGTGCCAGCAGAGCGGTCCCCGCGAACACCGGGGAGCTGTTTTTT	CASRAVPANTGELFF
NA	TRBV5-1	TRBD2	TRBJ2-2	TGCGCCAGCAGCTTCCCGACTAGCGGGTCGAACACCGGGGAGCTGTTTTTT	CASSFPTSGSNTGELFF
few	TRBV9	NA	TRBJ1-1	TGTGCCAGCAGCGTAGATGGAGGGCTGGAAGCTTTCTTT	CASSVDGGLEAFF
NA	TRBV11-2	NA	TRBJ2-2	TGTGCCAGCAGCTCCCCCTGGCCCGCTGCCGGGGAGCTGTTTTTT	CASSSPWPAAGELFF
NA	TRBV7-3	TRBD2	TRBJ2-1	TGTGCCAGCAGCTTAACGGCGGGAGGTAGAAATGAGCAGTTCTTC	CASSLTAGGRNEQFF
NA	TRBV18	NA	TRBJ1-2	TGTGCCAGCGCGACCAGACAGTCCGCTAACTATGGCTACACCTTC	CASATRQSANYGYTF
NA	TRBV4-3	NA	TRBJ2-1	TGCGCCAGCAGCCAAGATCAAGGGGGAGGGATTTATGAGCAGTTCTTC	CASSQDQGGGIYEQFF
once	TRBV19	TRBD2	TRBJ2-5	TGTGCCAGCGCGGGGACTAGCGGGGGAGAGGCCCAGTACTTC	CASAGTSGGEAQYF
NA	TRBV2	TRBD2	TRBJ2-7	TGTGCCAGCAGAGACTCACTAGCGGGAGCCTACGAGCAGTACTTC	CASRDSLAGAYEQYF
NA	TRBV7-2	NA	TRBJ2-1	TGTGCCAGCAGCTCCAGCGGAGTCAGATACAATGAGCAGTTCTTC	CASSSSGVRYNEQFF
NA	TRBV4-1	NA	TRBJ1-2	TGCGCCAGCAGCCCTGGACAGAGAACTAACTATGGCTACACCTTC	CASSPGQRTNYGYTF
NA	TRBV30	TRBD1	TRBJ2-7	TGTGCCTGGACCGGCGGGACAGGGGGGTACGAGCAGTACTTC	CAWTGGTGGYEQYF
once	TRBV5-1	NA	TRBJ1-5	TGCGCCAGCAGCTTGGTGGGAGAGAATCAGCCCCAGCATTTT	CASSLVGENQPQHF
NA	TRBV7-9	NA	TRBJ2-5	TGTGCCAGCAGCTTATGGGGGGGCAAGTCGGAGACCCAGTACTTC	CASSLWGGKSETQYF
NA	TRBV5-1	NA	TRBJ1-1	TGCGCCAGCAGCTTGACAGGGATGTTGGCTTTCTTT	CASSLTGMLAFF
NA	TRBV29-1	NA	TRBJ2-2	TGCAGCGTTCAAACCGGGGTTTTTGGCGGGGAGCTGTTTTTT	CSVQTGVFGGELFF
NA	TRBV15	TRBD1	TRBJ2-7	TGTGCCACCAGCAGGCTAAACCGGGACAGAAGTCACGAGCAGTACTTC	CATSRLNRDRSHEQYF
NA	TRBV28	TRBD1	TRBJ2-7	TGTGCCAGCAGTTTAGGGACAGCAACCTACGAGCAGTACTTC	CASSLGTATYEQYF
NA	TRBV27	NA	TRBJ1-2	TGTGCCGGCAGTTTATCGCTTAGGAGGGGTGGCTACACCTTC	CAGSLSLRRGGYTF
NA	TRBV20-1	NA	TRBJ1-2	TGCAGTGCAAGGACACACTATGGCTACACCTTC	CSARTHYGYTF
NA	TRBV6-6	NA	TRBJ1-3	TGTGCCAGCAGTTACTCGAACACGTTCACCATATATTTT	CASSYSNTFTIYF
few	TRBV28	TRBD2	TRBJ2-4	TGTGCCAGCAGTTTAGCGGGAGTTGGCAAAAACATTCAGTACTTC	CASSLAGVGKNIQYF
NA	TRBV11-2	TRBD1	TRBJ2-3	TGTGCCAGCAGCTTAGATAAAGGGACAGCCACAGATACGCAGTATTTT	CASSLDKGTATDTQYF
NA	TRBV19	TRBD1	TRBJ2-7	TGTGCCACCGCAGGACAGGGGGCTGGCGAGCAGTACTTC	CATAGQGAGEQYF
NA	TRBV19	NA	TRBJ2-5	TGTGCCAGTAGTATAGAGGCCAGTGGAGAGACCCAGTACTTC	CASSIEASGETQYF
once	TRBV5-4	TRBD1	TRBJ2-1	TGTGCCAGCAGCTTAGATTTCGACAGGGGATCCTCCTCCTACAATGAGCAGTTCTTC	CASSLDFDRGSSSYNEQFF
NA	TRBV7-2	TRBD1	TRBJ2-7	TGTGCCAGCAGGCTCGGGACAGGTACCTACGAGCAGTACTTC	CASRLGTGTYEQYF
NA	TRBV7-9	TRBD2	TRBJ2-3	TGTGCCAGCAGCTTAGGGAGCGGGAGGAGCACAGATACGCAGTATTTT	CASSLGSGRSTDTQYF
few	TRBV19	NA	TRBJ2-2	TGTGCCAGTAGTTTAATTGGCAGGGGACGGGACACCGGGGAGCTGTTTTTT	CASSLIGRGRDTGELFF
NA	TRBV29-1	NA	TRBJ2-5	TGCAGCGTTTCAGGGATACAAGAGACCCAGTACTTC	CSVSGIQETQYF
NA	TRBV27	NA	TRBJ1-1	TGTGCCAGCAGTTTGGGACAGAACACTGAAGCTTTCTTT	CASSLGQNTEAFF
NA	TRBV6-1	TRBD1	TRBJ1-5	TGTGCCAGCATTTCCACAGGGGGACAGCCCCAGCATTTT	CASISTGGQPQHF
NA	TRBV29-1	NA	TRBJ2-1	TGCAGCGTTGACGGGGGATATAGCTACAATGAGCAGTTCTTC	CSVDGGYSYNEQFF
NA	TRBV25-1	TRBD2	TRBJ2-7	TGTGCCAGCAGCCTAGCGGCTACCTACGAGCAGTACTTC	CASSLAATYEQYF
NA	TRBV6-1	TRBD2	TRBJ2-2	TGTGCCAGCATGCGGGAGGCCAACACCGGGGAGCTGTTTTTT	CASMREANTGELFF
NA	TRBV11-2	NA	TRBJ2-7	TGTGCCAGCAGCTTAGGCTCCGGGTCCCAATACGAGCAGTACTTC	CASSLGSGSQYEQYF
few	TRBV5-1	NA	TRBJ2-2	TGCGCCAGCAGGGGGATAGCGGCAAACACCGGGGAGCTGTTTTTT	CASRGIAANTGELFF
once	TRBV28	TRBD1	TRBJ1-2	TGTGCCAGCAGTTCGGGTGGGACAGGGGGCGCGGATGGCTACACCTTC	CASSSGGTGGADGYTF
few	TRBV20-1	NA	TRBJ1-2	TGCAGTGCTAGTTGGAGTCAGGGCTACACCTTC	CSASWSQGYTF
few	TRBV28	TRBD2	TRBJ2-2	TGTGCCAGCAGCTCCTCCCGAAGCTTAGCGGGAGCGTCCGGGGAGCTGTTTTTT	CASSSSRSLAGASGELFF
NA	TRBV5-4	NA	TRBJ2-7	TGTGCCAGCAGCTTGGGAGAGCGCTCCTACGAGCAGTACTTC	CASSLGERSYEQYF
few	TRBV10-1	NA	TRBJ2-7	TGCGCCAGCAGTGACTCTAGCTACGAGCAGTACTTC	CASSDSSYEQYF
NA	TRBV5-5	NA	TRBJ2-6	TGTGCCAGCAGCTTACAAGGGGCCAACGTCCTGACTTTC	CASSLQGANVLTF
NA	TRBV14	TRBD1	TRBJ2-7	TGTGCCAGCAGCCGCCCGGGACAGGGTTCCGAGCAGTACTTC	CASSRPGQGSEQYF
NA	TRBV19	TRBD1	TRBJ1-5	TGTGCCAGTAGTGTCCGGGACAGGGCCTGGCATTTT	CASSVRDRAWHF
NA	TRBV18	TRBD1	TRBJ2-7	TGTGCCAGCTCACCCATAATTGTAGGACAGGAGACCTACGAGCAGTACTTC	CASSPIIVGQETYEQYF
few	TRBV5-1	NA	TRBJ2-3	TGCGCCAGCAGCTCGGCCCAACTAGGCGGTACAGATACGCAGTATTTT	CASSSAQLGGTDTQYF
NA	TRBV29-1	NA	TRBJ1-2	TGCAGCGTTGACCCCGAAGAACGTCTAACCTATGGCTACACCTTC	CSVDPEERLTYGYTF
NA	TRBV7-9	TRBD1	TRBJ2-6	TGTGCCAGCAGCCGACAGGGGGGCCTCTCTGGGGCCAACGTCCTGACTTTC	CASSRQGGLSGANVLTF
NA	TRBV18	NA	TRBJ1-1	TGTGCCAGCTCACCAGCGCAGGGCTCGAGAATGAACACTGAAGCTTTCTTT	CASSPAQGSRMNTEAFF
few	TRBV19	TRBD2	TRBJ2-2	TGTGCCAGTAGTATGGTCGGGCTAGCGGGAGTGGGCACCGGGGAGCTGTTTTTT	CASSMVGLAGVGTGELFF
NA	TRBV7-9	NA	TRBJ1-5	TGTGCCAGCAGCTTAGCAAGAGATAGAGATAGCAATCAGCCCCAGCATTTT	CASSLARDRDSNQPQHF
NA	TRBV4-3	TRBD1	TRBJ1-6	TGCGCCAGCAGCCAAGAACCGACAGGGGGCTATAATTCACCCCTCCACTTT	CASSQEPTGGYNSPLHF